This T cell receptor beta chain was obtained from a study of T cell responses to AZD1222 COVID-19 vaccine. Study-wide context: Analyses pooled second doses at about 4 or about 12 weeks.

Whole-study results and caveats: Baseline serology detected seropositivity in only six AZD1222 recipients. CD4 TCRs covered the whole spike, strongest at regions 160-218 and 743-854. Sampling captured repertoires only after the peak T cell response.

Details on this clone: Its specificity is not known.

Assay: immunoSEQ multiplex PCR; the TCRdb copy retains only in-frame clones and omits some. The profile shows 89,000 or so clones, about 87% of them singletons. The germline V gene has CDR1 SGHRS and CDR2 YFSETQ. J lost 9 bases, V lost 4 bases, and 8 bases had no gene match. This CDR3 comprises 16 residues. The chain links TRBV5-1 to TRBJ2-1; 15 bases line up with TRBD2. The material sequenced was peripheral blood, taken on day 0 of AZD1222 vaccination. The clonotype comes from an adult in good health. CDR3 DNA: TGCGCCAGCAGCGCCTGGACTAGCGGGAGGGCGGGTGAGCAGTTCTTC. This translates into CASSAWTSGRAGEQFF.